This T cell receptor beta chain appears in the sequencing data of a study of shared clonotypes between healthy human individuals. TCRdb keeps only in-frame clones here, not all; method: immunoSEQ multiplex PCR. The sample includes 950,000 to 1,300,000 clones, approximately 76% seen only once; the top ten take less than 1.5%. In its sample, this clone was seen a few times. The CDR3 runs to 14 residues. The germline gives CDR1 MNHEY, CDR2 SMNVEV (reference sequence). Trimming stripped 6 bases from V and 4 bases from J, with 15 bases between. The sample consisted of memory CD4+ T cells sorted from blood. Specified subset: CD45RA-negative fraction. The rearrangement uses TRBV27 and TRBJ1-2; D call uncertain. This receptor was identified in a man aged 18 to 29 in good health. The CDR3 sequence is CASRDSEGIYGYTF. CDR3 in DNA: TGTGCCAGCAGGGACTCAGAAGGTATCTATGGCTACACCTTC.